This T cell receptor (beta chain) was retrieved from a study of T cells in pancreatic ductal adenocarcinoma. Points from the study as a whole: Unique clonotypes were 7 to 9-fold more numerous in blood than in tumor. Comparisons of tumor and blood clonality may show falsely lower tumor diversity.

The V segment lost 4 bases and the J segment 9 bases; nucleotides outside the gene matches: 6. Germline CDR1 is WNHNN and CDR2 is SYGVQD (reference sequence). There are 13 residues in the CDR3. A remark on this clone: Its antigen is unidentified.

No neoadjuvant therapy was given to the selected pancreatic ductal adenocarcinoma patients before their surgery. Produced via immunoSEQ multiplex PCR; TCRdb's table is partial and in-frame only. The table records roughly 100,000 clones, about 95% of them present only once. The source is a human donor with pancreatic ductal adenocarcinoma. Sequenced sample: PBMCs. V is TRBV10-1 and J is TRBJ1-5; the match to TRBD1 covers 7 bases. Here the CDR3 reads CASSATGDSPQHF. In nucleotides, the CDR3 is TGCGCCAGCAGTGCAACAGGGGATTCGCCCCAGCATTTT.